This T cell receptor (beta chain) was recovered during a study of patients and donors after allogeneic stem cell transplantation (dated by TCRdb to about 2020). Library method: RT-PCR. Sequenced on a NextSeq 550. TCRdb reworked the public reads: Q25 trimming with fastp, MiXCR clone assembly, productive beta chains retained. Each CDR3 protein gets just one entry, which takes the most common genes and DNA from the rows behind it. The sample includes more than 850,000 distinct CDR3 sequences, with approximately 19% observed a single time. Of the sample, 5% to 7.5% falls within the top ten clones. This clonotype was counted a few times. What antigen it recognizes has not been identified. No base qualities exist here, and no much larger clone lies one base off it. Sequencing input: blood, either unsorted or a sorted T cell fraction (not recorded which). The sequence derives from a human donor who was either an allogeneic HSCT recipient or a stem cell or donor lymphocyte infusion donor (not recorded which). It is not recorded whose cells these are; they may come from a transplant donor.

This receptor carries the CDR3 CASIGIYEQYF. At the DNA level, the sequence is TGTGCCAGCATAGGGATCTACGAGCAGTACTTC. The rearrangement joined TRBV2 to TRBJ2-7, with no confidently assigned D gene. At the junction V is shortened by 7 bases and J by 3 bases, with 7 bases in between. From its cysteine to its phenylalanine, the CDR3 spans 11 amino acids. Only the CDR3 part of the read is kept: 33 bases, read in frame from the first base. As encoded in the germline V gene, CDR1 is SNHLY while CDR2 is FYNNEI. The entire variable domain, with the stretches around the CDR3 drawn from the reference TRBV2 and TRBJ2-7 proteins, is EPEVTQTPSHQVTQMGQEVILRCVPISNHLYFYWYRQILGQKVEFLVSFYNNEISEKSEIFDDQFSVERPDGSNFTLKIRSTKLEDSAMYFCASIGIYEQYFGPGTRLTVT.